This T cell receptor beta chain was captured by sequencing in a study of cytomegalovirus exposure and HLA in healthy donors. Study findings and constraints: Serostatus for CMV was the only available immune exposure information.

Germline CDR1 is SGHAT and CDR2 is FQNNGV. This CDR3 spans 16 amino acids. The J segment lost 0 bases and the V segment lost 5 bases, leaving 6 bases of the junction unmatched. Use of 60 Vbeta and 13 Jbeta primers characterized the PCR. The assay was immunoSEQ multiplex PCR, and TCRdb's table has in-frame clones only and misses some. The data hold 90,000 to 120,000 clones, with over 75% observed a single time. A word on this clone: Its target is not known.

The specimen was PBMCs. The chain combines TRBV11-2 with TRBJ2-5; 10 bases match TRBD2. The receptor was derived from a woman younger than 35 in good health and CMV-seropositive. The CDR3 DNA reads TGTGCCAGCAGCCCCCGGACTAGCGGCTACCAAGAGACCCAGTACTTC. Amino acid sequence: CASSPRTSGYQETQYF.